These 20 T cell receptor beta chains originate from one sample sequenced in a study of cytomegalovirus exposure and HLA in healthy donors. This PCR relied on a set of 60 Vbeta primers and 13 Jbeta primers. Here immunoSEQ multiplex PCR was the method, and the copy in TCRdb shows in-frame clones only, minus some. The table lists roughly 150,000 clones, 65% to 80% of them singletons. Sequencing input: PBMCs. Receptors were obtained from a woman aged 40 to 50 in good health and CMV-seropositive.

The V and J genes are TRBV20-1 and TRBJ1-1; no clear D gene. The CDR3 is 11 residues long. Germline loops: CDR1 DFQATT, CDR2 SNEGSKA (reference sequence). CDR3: CTALHNTEAFF. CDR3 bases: TGCACCGCGCTGCACAACACTGAAGCTTTCTTT.

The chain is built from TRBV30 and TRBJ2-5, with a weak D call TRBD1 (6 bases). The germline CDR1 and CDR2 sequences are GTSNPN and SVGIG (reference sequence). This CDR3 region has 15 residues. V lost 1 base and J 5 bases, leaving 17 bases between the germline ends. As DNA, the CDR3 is TGTGCCTGGAGTGAAGACCTGGGGGCTTGGGAGACCCAGTACTTC. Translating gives CAWSEDLGAWETQYF.

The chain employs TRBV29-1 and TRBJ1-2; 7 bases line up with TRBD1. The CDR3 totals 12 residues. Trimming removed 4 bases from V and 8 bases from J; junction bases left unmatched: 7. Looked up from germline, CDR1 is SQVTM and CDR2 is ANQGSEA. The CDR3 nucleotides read TGCAGCGTTGGGGGGACAGTCGGCGGCTACACCTTC. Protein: CSVGGTVGGYTF. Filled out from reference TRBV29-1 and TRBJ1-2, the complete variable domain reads SAVISQKPSRDICQRGTSLTIQCQVDSQVTMMFWYRQQPGQSLTLIATANQGSEATYESGFVIDKFPISRPNLTFSTLTVSNMSPEDSSIYLCSVGGTVGGYTFGSGTRLTVV.

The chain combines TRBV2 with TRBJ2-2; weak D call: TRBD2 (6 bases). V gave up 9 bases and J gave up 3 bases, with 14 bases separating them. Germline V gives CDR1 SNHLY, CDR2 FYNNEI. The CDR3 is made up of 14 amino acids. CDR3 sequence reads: CASTGEFDTGELFF. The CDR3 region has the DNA TGTGCCAGTACGGGGGAATTCGACACCGGGGAGCTGTTTTTT.

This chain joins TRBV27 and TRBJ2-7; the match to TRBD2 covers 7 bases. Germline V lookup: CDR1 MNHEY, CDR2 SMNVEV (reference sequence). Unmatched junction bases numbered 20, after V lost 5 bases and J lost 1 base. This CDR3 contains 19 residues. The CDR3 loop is CASSRLVGGTASRSYEQYF. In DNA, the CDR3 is TGTGCCAGCAGTCGACTCGTCGGGGGGACCGCTTCCCGTTCCTACGAGCAGTACTTC.

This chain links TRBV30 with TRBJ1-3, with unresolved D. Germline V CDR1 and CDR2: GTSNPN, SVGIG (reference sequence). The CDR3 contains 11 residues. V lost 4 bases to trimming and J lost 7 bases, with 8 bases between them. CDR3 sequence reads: CAWIFVNTIYF. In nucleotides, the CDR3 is TGTGCCTGGATTTTCGTCAACACCATATATTTT.

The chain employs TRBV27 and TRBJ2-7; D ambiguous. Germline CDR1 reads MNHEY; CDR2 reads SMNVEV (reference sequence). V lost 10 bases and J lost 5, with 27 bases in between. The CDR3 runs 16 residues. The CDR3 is CATKNSDWVGFHEQYF. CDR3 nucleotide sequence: TGTGCCACCAAAAATAGTGACTGGGTGGGTTTCCACGAGCAGTACTTC.

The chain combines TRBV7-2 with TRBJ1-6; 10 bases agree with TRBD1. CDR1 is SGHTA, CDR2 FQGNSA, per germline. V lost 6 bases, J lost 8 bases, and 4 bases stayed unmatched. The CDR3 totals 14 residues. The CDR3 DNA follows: TGTGCCAGCAGGGTCGGGACAGGGGATTCACCCCTCCACTTT. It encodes CASRVGTGDSPLHF.

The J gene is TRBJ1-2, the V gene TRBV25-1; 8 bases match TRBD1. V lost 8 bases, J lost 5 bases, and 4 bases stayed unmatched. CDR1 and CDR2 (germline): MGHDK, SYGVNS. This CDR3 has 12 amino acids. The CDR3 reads CASSRQGYGYTF. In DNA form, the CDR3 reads TGTGCCAGCTCCCGACAGGGGTATGGCTACACCTTC.

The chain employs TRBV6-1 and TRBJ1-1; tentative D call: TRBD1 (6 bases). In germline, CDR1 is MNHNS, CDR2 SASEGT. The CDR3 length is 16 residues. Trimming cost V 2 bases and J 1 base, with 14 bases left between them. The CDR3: CASSETLRQENTEAFF. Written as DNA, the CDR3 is TGTGCCAGCAGTGAAACTTTGCGACAGGAGAACACTGAAGCTTTCTTT.

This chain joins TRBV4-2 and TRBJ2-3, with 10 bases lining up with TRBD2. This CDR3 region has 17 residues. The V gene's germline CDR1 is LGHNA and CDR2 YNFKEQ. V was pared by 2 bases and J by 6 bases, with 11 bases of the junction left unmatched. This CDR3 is CASSQIKSGGALDTQYF. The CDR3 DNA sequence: TGTGCCAGCAGCCAAATAAAAAGCGGGGGGGCTCTGGATACGCAGTATTTT.

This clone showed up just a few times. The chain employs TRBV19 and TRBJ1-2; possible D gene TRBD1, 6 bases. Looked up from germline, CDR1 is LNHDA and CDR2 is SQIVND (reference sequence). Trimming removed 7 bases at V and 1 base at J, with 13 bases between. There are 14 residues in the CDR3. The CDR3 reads CASTPTGINYGYTF. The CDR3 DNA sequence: TGTGCCAGTACCCCGACAGGTATTAACTATGGCTACACCTTC.

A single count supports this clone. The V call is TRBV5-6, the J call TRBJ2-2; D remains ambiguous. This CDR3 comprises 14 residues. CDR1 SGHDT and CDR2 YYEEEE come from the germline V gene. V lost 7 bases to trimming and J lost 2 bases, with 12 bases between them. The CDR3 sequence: CASGNQRNTGELFF. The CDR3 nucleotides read TGTGCCAGCGGCAATCAACGAAACACCGGGGAGCTGTTTTTT.

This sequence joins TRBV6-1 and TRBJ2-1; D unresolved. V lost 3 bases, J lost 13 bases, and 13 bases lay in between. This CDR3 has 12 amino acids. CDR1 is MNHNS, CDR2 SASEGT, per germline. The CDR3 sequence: CASSESQKNQFF. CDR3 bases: TGTGCCAGCAGTGAGTCACAGAAGAACCAGTTCTTC.

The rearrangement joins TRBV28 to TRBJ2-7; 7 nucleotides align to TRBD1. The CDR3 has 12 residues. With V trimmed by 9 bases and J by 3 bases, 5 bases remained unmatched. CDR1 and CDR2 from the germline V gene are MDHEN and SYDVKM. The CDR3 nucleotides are TGTGCCAGGGGGGACAGCGTCTACGAGCAGTACTTC. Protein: CARGDSVYEQYF.

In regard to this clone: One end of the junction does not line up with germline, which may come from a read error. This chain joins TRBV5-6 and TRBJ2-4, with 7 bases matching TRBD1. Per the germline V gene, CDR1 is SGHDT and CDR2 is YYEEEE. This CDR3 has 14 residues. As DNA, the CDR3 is TGTGCCAGCAGCTTGACCGGGACAGAAAACAGTCAGTACTTC. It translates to CASSLTGTENSQYF.

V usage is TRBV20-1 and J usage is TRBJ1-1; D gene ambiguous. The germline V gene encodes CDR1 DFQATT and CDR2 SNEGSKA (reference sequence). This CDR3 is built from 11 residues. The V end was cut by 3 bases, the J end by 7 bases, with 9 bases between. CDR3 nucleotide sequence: TGCAGTGCTAGTCGCCAGGATGAAGCTTTCTTT. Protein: CSASRQDEAFF.

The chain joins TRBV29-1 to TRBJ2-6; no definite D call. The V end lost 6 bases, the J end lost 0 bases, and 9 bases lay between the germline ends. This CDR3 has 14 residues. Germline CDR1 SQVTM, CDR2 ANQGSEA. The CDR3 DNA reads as TGCAGCGTACAAGACATCTCTGGGGCCAACGTCCTGACTTTC. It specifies CSVQDISGANVLTF.

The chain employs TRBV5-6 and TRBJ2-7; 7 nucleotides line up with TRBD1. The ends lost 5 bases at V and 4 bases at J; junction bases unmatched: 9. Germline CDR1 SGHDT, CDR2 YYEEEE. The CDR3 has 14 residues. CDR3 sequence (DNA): TGTGCCAGCAGTTTTGGGGACAGCGAGTACGAGCAGTACTTC. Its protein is CASSFGDSEYEQYF.

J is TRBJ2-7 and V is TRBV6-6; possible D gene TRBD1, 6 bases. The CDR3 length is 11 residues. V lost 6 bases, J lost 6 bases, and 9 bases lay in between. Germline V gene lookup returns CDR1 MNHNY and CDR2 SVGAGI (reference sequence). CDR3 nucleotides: TGTGCCAGCAGAAGAGGGGGCGAGCAGTACTTC. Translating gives CASRRGGEQYF.